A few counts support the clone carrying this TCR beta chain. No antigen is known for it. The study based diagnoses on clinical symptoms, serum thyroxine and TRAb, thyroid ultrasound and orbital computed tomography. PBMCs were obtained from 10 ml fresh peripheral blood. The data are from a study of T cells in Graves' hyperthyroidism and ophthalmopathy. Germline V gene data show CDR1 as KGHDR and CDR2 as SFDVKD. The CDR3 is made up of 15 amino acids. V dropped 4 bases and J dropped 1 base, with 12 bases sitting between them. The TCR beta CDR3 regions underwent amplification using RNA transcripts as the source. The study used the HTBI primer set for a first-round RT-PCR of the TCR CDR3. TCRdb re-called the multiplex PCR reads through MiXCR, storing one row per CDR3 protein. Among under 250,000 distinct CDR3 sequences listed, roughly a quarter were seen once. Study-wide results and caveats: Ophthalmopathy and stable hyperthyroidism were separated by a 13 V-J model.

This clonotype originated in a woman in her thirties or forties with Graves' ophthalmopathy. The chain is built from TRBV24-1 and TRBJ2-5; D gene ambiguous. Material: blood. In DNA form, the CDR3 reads TGTGCCACCAGTGACCCTAGGTCGGTCCAAGAGACCCAGTACTTC. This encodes CATSDPRSVQETQYF.